This T cell receptor beta chain was sequenced during a study of cytomegalovirus exposure and HLA in healthy donors. Notes on the study in general: As was reported, the classifier diagnosed cytomegalovirus status with high specificity and sensitivity. Sequencing likely generated an artifact that appeared as a cluster of highly shared sequence variants.

The PCR was carried out with 60 Vbeta primers and 13 Jbeta primers. This table comes from immunoSEQ multiplex PCR, and its TCRdb copy is limited to in-frame clones, with some not included. The sample contains over 200,000 clones, approximately 84% of which appear only once. Regarding this clone: The antigen is not known.

CDR1 is SNHLY, CDR2 FYNNEI, per germline. After removal of 3 bases from V and 5 bases from J, the junction contained 7 bases not matched to a gene. The CDR3 runs to 16 residues. The material sequenced was PBMCs. This rearrangement joins TRBV2 to TRBJ2-2, with 9 bases aligning to TRBD2. The source is a middle-aged woman in good health and CMV-seronegative. This chain's CDR3 is CASSETRGGGTGELFF. DNA of the CDR3: TGTGCCAGCAGTGAGACGCGGGGGGGAGGGACCGGGGAGCTGTTTTTT.